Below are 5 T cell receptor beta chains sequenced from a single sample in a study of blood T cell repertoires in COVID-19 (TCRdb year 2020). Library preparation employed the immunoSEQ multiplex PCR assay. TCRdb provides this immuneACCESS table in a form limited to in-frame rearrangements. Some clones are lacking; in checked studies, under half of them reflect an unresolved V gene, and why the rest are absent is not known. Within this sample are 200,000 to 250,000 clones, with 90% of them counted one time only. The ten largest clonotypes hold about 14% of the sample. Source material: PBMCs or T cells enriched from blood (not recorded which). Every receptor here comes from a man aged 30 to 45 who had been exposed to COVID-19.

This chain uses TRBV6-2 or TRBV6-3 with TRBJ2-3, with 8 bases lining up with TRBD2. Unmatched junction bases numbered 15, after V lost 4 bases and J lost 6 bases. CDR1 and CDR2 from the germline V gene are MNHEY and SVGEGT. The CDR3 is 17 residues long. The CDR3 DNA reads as TGTGCCAGCAGTTCGCTCGGGAGCGGGGGAGCTGGGGATACGCAGTATTTT. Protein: CASSSLGSGGAGDTQYF.

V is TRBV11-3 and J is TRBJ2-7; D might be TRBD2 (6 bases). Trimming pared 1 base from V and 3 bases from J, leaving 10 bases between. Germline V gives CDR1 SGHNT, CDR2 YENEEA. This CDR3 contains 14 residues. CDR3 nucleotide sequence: TGTGCCAGCAGCTTAGGGGACTCTGACTACGAGCAGTACTTC. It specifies CASSLGDSDYEQYF.

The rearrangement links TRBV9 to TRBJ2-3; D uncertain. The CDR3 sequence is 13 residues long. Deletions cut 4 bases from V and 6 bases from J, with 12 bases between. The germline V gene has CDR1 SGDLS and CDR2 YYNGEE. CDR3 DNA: TGTGCCAGCAGCACTCCCCAGAGGGATACGCAGTATTTT. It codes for CASSTPQRDTQYF.

The CDR3, as DNA: TGTGCCAGCAGCCGTCAAGAGACCCAGTACTTC. Translated: CASSRQETQYF. This chain connects TRBV6-5 to TRBJ2-5; D remains unclear. The ends were cut back, 6 bases at V and 2 bases at J, with 4 bases in the middle. Germline V gene data show CDR1 as MNHEY and CDR2 as SVGAGI. The CDR3 is made up of 11 amino acids.

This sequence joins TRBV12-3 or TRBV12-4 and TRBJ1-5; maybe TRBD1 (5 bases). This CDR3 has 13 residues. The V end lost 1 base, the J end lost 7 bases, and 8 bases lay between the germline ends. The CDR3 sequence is CASSLGGQQPQHF. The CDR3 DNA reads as TGTGCCAGCAGTTTAGGGGGCCAGCAGCCCCAGCATTTT.